The T cell receptor (beta chain) under discussion was sequenced for a study of radiation and T cells in renal cell carcinoma. TCRdb's copy holds only in-frame clones and misses some; the assay was immunoSEQ multiplex PCR. The repertoire holds more than 120,000 clones, with 75% to 90% as singletons. The CDR3 is 15 residues long. V was shortened by 5 bases and J by 2 bases, with 13 bases between the two germline ends. Germline values: CDR1 SEHNR, CDR2 FQNEAQ (reference sequence). Time point of the sample: blood 4 weeks post-SBRT, at nephrectomy. Treatment: 15 Gy SBRT to primary tumor, nephrectomy 4 weeks later. Blood was sampled at baseline, 2 weeks and 4 weeks after SBRT. Study outcomes and limitations: Top tumor clonotypes rose in blood 2 weeks post-radiation, then contracted.

Comments on this clone: Antigen unknown.

The sample in question was blood, obtained from a patient whose treatment included radiotherapy and nephrectomy. This TCR was sampled from a woman in her fifties or sixties with renal cell carcinoma. V usage is TRBV7-9 and J usage is TRBJ1-5; possibly TRBD1 for D (5 bases). This chain's CDR3 is CASSAEGLGNQPQHF. In nucleotides, the CDR3 is TGTGCCAGCAGCGCAGAGGGGTTGGGCAATCAGCCCCAGCATTTT.